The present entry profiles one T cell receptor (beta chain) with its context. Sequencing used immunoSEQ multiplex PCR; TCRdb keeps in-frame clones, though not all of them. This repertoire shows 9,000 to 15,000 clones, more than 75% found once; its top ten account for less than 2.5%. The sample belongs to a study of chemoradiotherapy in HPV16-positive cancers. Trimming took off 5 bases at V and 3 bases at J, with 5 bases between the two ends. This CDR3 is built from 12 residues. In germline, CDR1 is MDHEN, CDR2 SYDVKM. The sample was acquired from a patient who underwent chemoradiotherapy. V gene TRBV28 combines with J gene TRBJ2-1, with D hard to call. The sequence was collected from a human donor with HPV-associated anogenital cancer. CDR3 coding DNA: TGTGCCAGCAGTCCGGACTACAATGAGCAGTTCTTC. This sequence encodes CASSPDYNEQFF.